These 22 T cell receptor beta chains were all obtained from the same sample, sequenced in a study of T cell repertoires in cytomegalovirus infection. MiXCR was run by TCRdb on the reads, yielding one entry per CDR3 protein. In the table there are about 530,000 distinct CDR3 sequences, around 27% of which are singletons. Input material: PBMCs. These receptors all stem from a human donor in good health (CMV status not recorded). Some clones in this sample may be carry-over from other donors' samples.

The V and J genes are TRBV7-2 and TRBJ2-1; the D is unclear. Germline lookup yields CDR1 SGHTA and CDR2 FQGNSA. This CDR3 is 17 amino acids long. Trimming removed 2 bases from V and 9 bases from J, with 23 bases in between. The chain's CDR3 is CASSLSSYSGIMGEQFF. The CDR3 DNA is TGTGCCAGCAGCTTAAGCTCTTATTCGGGTATCATGGGTGAGCAGTTCTTC. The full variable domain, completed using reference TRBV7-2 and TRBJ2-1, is GAGVSQSPSNKVTEKGKDVELRCDPISGHTALYWYRQSLGQGLEFLIYFQGNSAPDKSGLPSDRFSAERTGGSVSTLTIQRTQQEDSAVYLCASSLSSYSGIMGEQFFGPGTRLTVL.

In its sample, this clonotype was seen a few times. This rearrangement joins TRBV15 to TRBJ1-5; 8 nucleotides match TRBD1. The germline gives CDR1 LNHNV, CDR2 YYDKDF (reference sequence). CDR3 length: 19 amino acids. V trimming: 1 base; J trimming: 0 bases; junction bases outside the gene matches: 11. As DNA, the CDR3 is TGTGCCACCAGCAGAGGGACAGGGCCTCCCGGGTATAGCAATCAGCCCCAGCATTTT. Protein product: CATSRGTGPPGYSNQPQHF.

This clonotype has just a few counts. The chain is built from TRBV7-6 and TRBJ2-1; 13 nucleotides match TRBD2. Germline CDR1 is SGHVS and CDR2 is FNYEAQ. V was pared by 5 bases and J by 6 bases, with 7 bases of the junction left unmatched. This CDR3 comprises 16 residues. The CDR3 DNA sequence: TGTGCCAGCAGCGCCTGGGGACTAGCGGGAACCAATGAGCAGTTCTTC. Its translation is CASSAWGLAGTNEQFF.

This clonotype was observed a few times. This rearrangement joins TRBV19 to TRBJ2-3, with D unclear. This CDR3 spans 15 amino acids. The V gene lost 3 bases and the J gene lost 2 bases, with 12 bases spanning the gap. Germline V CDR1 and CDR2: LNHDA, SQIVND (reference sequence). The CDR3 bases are TGTGCCAGTAGTATCAGGTATTGGGTCACAGATACGCAGTATTTT. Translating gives CASSIRYWVTDTQYF.

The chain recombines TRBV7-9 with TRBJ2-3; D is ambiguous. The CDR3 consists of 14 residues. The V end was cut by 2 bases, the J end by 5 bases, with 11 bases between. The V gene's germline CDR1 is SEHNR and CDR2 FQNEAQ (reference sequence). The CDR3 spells CASSLTTRRDTQYF. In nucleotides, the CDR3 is TGTGCCAGCAGCTTAACAACGAGAAGAGATACGCAGTATTTT.

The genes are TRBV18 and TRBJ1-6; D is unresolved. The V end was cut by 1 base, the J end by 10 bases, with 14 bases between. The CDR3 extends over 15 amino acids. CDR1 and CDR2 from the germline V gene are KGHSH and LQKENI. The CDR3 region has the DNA TGTGCCAGCTCACCACGGGGTAGGAGAGAATCACCCCTCCACTTT. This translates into CASSPRGRRESPLHF.

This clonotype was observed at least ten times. The CDR3 DNA reads as TGTGCCAGCAGTTACTTTAAGACTAGCGGGTTTGGCTATGAGCAGTTCTTC. This sequence encodes CASSYFKTSGFGYEQFF. The V call is TRBV6-5, the J call TRBJ2-1, with TRBD2 matching 10 bases. Germline V lookup: CDR1 MNHEY, CDR2 SVGAGI. This CDR3 comprises 17 residues. J gave up 8 bases and V 1 base, and 11 bases lay outside the gene matches.

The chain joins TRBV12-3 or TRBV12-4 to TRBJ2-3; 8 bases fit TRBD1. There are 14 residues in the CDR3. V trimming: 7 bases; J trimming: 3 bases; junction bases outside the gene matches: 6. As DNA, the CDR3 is TGTGCCAGCACCAGGGGGCTTTTAACAGATACGCAGTATTTT. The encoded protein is CASTRGLLTDTQYF.

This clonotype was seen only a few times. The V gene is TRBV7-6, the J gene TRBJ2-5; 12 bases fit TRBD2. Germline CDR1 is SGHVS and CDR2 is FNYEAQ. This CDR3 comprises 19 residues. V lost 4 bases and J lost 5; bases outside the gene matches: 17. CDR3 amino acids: CASSSGLAGSSPPVETQYF. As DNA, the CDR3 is TGTGCCAGCAGCTCTGGACTAGCGGGATCATCGCCTCCAGTGGAGACCCAGTACTTC.

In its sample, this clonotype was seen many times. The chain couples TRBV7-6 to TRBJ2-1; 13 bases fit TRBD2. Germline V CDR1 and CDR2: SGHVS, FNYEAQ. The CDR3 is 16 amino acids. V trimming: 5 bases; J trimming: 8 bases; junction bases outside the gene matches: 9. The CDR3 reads CASSPGRGLAGYEQFF. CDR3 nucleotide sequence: TGTGCCAGCAGCCCCGGGAGGGGACTAGCGGGATATGAGCAGTTCTTC.

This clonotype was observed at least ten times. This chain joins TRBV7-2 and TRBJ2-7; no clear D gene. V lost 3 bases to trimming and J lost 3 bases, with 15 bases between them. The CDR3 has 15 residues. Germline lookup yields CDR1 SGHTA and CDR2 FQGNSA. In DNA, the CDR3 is TGTGCCAGCAGCTTGGACGGTCGTAATAGCTACGAGCAGTACTTC. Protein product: CASSLDGRNSYEQYF.

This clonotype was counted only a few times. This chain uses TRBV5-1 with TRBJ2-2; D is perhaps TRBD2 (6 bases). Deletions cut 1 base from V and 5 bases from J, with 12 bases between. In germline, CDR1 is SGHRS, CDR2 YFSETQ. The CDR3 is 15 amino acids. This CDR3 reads CASSLPQGGTGELFF. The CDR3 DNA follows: TGCGCCAGCAGCTTGCCTCAGGGAGGTACCGGGGAGCTGTTTTTT.

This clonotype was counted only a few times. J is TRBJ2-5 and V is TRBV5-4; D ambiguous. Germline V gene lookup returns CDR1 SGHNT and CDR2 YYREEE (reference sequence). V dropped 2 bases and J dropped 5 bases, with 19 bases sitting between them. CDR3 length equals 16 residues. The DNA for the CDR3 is TGTGCCAGCAGCTTCGGATCGGGTGGGGTCGGGGAGACCCAGTACTTC. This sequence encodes CASSFGSGGVGETQYF.

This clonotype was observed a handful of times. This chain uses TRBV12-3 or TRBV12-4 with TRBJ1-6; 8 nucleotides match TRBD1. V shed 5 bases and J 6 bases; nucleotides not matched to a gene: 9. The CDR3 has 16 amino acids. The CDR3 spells CASSARTGPSNSPLHF. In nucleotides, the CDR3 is TGTGCCAGCAGTGCCCGGACAGGGCCTAGTAATTCACCCCTCCACTTT.

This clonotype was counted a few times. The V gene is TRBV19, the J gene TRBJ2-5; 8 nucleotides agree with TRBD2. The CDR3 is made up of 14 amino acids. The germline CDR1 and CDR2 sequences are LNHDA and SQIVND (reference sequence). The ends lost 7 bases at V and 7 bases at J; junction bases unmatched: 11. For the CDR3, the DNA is TGTGCCAGTAAGGCGGGTAGCGGGGTAGGGACCCAGTACTTC. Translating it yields CASKAGSGVGTQYF.

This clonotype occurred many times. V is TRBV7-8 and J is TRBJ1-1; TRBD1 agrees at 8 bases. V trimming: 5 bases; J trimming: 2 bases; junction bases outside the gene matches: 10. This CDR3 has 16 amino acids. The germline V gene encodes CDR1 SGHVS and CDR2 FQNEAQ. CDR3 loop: CASSDRDRFLNTEAFF. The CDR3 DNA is TGTGCCAGCAGCGACCGGGACAGGTTCCTTAACACTGAAGCTTTCTTT.

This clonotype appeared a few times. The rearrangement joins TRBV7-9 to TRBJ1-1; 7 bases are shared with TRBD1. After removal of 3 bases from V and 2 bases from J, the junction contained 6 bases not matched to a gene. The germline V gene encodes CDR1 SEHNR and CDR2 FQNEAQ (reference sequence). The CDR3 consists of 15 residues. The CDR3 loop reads CASSFVQGRNTEAFF. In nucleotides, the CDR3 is TGTGCCAGCAGCTTCGTACAGGGGAGAAACACTGAAGCTTTCTTT.

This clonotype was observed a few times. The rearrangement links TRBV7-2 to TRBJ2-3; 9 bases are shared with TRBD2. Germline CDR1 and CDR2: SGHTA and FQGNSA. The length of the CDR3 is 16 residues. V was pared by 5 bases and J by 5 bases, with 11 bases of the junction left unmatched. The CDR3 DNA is TGTGCCAGCAGCCCCGGGCTAGCGGGATGGCAAGATACGCAGTATTTT. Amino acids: CASSPGLAGWQDTQYF.

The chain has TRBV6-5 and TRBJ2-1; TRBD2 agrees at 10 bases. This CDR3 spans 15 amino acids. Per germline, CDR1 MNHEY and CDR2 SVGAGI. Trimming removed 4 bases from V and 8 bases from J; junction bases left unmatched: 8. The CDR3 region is CASSFLAGETYEQFF. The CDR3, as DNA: TGTGCCAGCAGTTTTCTAGCGGGAGAGACGTATGAGCAGTTCTTC.

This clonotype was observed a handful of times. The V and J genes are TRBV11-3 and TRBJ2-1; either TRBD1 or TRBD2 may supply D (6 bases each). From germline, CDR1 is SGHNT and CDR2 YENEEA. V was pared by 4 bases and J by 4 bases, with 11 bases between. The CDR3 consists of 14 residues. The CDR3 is CASSSQGTYNEQFF. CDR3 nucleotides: TGTGCCAGCAGCTCCCAGGGGACTTACAATGAGCAGTTCTTC.

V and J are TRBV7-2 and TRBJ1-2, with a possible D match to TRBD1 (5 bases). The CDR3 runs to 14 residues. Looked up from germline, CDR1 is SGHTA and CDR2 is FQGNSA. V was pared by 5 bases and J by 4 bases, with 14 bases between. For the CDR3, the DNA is TGTGCCAGCAGCCTCGGTGGGGGAGCCTATGGCTACACCTTC. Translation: CASSLGGGAYGYTF.

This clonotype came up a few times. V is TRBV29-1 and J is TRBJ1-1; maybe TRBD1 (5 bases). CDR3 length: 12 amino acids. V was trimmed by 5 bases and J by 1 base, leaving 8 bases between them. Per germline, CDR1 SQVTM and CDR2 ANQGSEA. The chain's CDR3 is CSVRGGNTEAFF. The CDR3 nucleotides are TGCAGCGTTCGGGGCGGGAACACTGAAGCTTTCTTT.